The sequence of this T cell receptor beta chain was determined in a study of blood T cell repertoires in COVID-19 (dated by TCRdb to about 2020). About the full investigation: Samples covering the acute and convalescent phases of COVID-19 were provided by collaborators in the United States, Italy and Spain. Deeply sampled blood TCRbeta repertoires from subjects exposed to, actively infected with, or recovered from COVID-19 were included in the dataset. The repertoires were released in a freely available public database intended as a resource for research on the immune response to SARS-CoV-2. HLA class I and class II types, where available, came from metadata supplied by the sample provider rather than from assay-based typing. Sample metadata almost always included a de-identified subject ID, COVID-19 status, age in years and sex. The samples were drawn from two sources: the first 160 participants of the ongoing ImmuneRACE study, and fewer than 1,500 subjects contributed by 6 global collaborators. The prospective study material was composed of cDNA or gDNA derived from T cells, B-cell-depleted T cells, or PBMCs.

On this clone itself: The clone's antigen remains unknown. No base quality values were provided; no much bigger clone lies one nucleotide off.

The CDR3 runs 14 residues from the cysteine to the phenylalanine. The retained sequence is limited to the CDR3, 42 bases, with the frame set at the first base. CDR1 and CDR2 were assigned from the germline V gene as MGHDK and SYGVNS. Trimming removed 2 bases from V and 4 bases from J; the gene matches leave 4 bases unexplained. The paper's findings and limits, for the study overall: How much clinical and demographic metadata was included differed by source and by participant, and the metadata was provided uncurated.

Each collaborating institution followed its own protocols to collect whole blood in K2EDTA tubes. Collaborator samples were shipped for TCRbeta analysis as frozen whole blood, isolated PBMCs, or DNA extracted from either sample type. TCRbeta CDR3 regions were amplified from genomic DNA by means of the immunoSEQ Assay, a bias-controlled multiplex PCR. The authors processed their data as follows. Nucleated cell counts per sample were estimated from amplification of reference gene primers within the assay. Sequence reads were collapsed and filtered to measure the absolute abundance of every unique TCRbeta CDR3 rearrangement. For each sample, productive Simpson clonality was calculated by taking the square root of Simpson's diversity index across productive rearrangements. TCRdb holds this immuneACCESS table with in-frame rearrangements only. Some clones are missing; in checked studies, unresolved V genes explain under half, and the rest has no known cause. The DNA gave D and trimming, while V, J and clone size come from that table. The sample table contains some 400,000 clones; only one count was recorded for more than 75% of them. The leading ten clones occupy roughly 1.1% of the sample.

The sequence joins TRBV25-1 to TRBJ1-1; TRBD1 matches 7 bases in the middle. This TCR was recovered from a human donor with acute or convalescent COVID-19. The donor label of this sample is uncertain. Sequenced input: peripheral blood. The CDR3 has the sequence CASSEPGTATEAFF. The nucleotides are TGTGCCAGCAGTGAACCGGGGACAGCCACTGAAGCTTTCTTT.